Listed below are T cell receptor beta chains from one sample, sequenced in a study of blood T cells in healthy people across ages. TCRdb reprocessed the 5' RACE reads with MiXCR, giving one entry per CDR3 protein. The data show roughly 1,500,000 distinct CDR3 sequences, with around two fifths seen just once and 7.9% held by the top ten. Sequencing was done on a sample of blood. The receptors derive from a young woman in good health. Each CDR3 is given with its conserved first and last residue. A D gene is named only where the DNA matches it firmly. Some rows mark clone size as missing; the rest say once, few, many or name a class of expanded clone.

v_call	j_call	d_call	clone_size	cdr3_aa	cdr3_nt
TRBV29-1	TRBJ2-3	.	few	CSVEGRENTDTQYF	TGCAGCGTAGAGGGTAGAGAAAACACAGATACGCAGTATTTT
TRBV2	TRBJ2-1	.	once	CASSEAGREQFF	TGTGCCAGCAGTGAAGCAGGTCGTGAGCAGTTCTTC
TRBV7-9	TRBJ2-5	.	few	CASSLRLVNDEQYF	TGTGCCAGCAGCTTAAGACTAGTTAATGATGAGCAGTACTTC
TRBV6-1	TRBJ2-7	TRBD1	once	CALGLGQVGDEQYF	TGTGCTTTAGGGCTGGGACAGGTCGGCGATGAGCAGTACTTC
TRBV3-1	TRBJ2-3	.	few	CASSQALDTDTQYF	TGTGCCAGCAGCCAAGCGTTGGACACAGATACGCAGTATTTT
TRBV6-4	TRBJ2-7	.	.	CASSEEGPSSYNEQYF	TGTGCCAGCAGTGAGGAAGGCCCGAGCTCCTACAATGAGCAGTACTTC
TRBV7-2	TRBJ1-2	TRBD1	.	CASSDRGRGYGYTF	TGTGCCAGCAGCGATAGGGGGCGCGGCTATGGCTACACCTTC
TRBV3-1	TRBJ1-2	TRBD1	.	CASSQGGQGKGGYTF	TGTGCCAGCAGCCAGGGGGGACAGGGGAAAGGTGGCTACACCTTC
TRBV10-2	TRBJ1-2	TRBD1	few	CASSRTGQGNGYTF	TGCGCCAGCAGCCGTACGGGACAGGGGAATGGCTACACCTTC
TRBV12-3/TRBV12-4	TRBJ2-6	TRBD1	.	CASSLTGIGANVLTF	TGTGCCAGCAGCCTGACAGGGATTGGGGCCAACGTCCTGACTTTC
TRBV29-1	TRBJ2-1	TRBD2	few	CSVPRSSGTSASYNEQFF	TGCAGCGTCCCCCGAAGCTCCGGGACTAGCGCCTCCTACAATGAGCAGTTCTTC
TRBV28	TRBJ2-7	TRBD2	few	CASSSGGGPYEQYF	TGTGCCAGCAGTTCCGGGGGGGGCCCCTACGAGCAGTACTTC
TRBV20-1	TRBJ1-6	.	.	CSAVYPGEGTPLHF	TGCAGTGCGGTATATCCAGGGGAAGGGACACCCCTCCACTTT
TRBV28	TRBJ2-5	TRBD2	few	CASSVLANKETQYF	TGTGCCAGCAGTGTACTAGCGAATAAAGAGACCCAGTACTTC
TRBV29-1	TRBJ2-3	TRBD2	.	CSVASGRVDTQYF	TGCAGCGTAGCTAGCGGGAGAGTCGATACGCAGTATTTT
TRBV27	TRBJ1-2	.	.	CASSLTQGSYGHTF	TGTGCCAGCAGTTTAACTCAGGGGAGCTATGGCCACACCTTC
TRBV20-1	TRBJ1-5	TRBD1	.	CSAPRGDREYQPQHF	TGCAGTGCGCCCCGGGGGGACAGGGAGTATCAGCCCCAGCATTTT
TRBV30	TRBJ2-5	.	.	CAWSVTGYLETQYF	TGTGCCTGGAGTGTAACAGGGTATCTAGAGACCCAGTACTTC
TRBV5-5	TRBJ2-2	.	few	CASSPRAGPTGELFF	TGTGCCAGCAGCCCCAGGGCAGGGCCCACCGGGGAGCTGTTTTTT
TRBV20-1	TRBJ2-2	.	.	CSAQSTAMNTGELFF	TGCAGTGCCCAAAGTACGGCCATGAACACCGGGGAGCTGTTTTTT
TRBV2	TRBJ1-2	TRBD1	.	CASTSEGAWDYGYTF	TGTGCCAGCACGTCTGAGGGGGCGTGGGACTATGGCTACACCTTC
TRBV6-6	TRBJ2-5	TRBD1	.	CASRPGTGKIETQYF	TGTGCCAGCAGACCCGGGACAGGGAAGATAGAGACCCAGTACTTC
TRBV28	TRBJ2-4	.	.	CASSLYQSKLAKNIQYF	TGTGCCAGCAGTTTATACCAGAGTAAACTAGCCAAAAACATTCAGTACTTC
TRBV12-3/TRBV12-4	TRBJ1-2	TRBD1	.	CASSPRQGSFGYTF	TGTGCCAGCAGTCCCCGACAGGGCTCTTTTGGCTACACCTTC
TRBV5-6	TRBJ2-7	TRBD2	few	CASSLPPSSGSYEQYF	TGTGCCAGCAGCTTGCCGCCTTCTAGCGGGAGTTACGAGCAGTACTTC
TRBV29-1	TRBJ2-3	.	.	CSVRQRFTDTQYF	TGCAGCGTTAGACAGAGATTCACAGATACGCAGTATTTT
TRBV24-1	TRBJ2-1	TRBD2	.	CATSDPRGSGVYNEQFF	TGTGCCACCAGTGATCCGCGGGGTAGCGGGGTGTACAATGAGCAGTTCTTC
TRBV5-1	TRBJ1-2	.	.	CASSPEYHGYTF	TGCGCCAGCAGCCCTGAGTACCATGGCTACACCTTC
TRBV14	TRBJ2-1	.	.	CASSQADWYNEQFF	TGTGCCAGCAGCCAAGCAGACTGGTACAATGAGCAGTTCTTC
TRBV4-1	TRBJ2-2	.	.	CASSPPGAPAGELFF	TGCGCCAGCAGCCCACCCGGTGCCCCGGCCGGGGAGCTGTTTTTT
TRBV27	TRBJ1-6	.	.	CASSPRTTMDYNSPLHF	TGTGCCAGCAGTCCCCGGACCACCATGGACTATAATTCACCCCTCCACTTT
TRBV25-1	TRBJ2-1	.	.	CASSDRGVIDEQFF	TGTGCCAGCAGTGACAGGGGAGTGATTGATGAGCAGTTCTTC